The clone carrying this T cell receptor (beta chain) was observed many times. Its antigen is unknown. The individuals who served as donors were healthy Caucasians living in Russia, aged about 6 to 95. The CDR3 has 13 residues. Germline CDR1 reads KGHDR; CDR2 reads SFDVKD. Trimming removed 0 bases at V and 4 bases at J, with 6 bases between. Sample-barcoded 5' priming and a J-beta primer mix drove a second PCR of roughly 6 to 12 cycles. MiXCR, applied by TCRdb to the 5' RACE reads, yields one record per CDR3 protein. The sample lists about 2 million distinct CDR3 sequences, 40% to 55% occurring once. The data belong to a study of blood T cells in healthy people across ages. Regarding the study as a whole: Researchers report that TCR beta diversity correlated strongly with naive T cell percentage.

Sequencing used blood. This chain joins TRBV24-1 and TRBJ2-7, with D perhaps TRBD1 (5 bases). The TCR comes from a woman between 40 and 55 years old in good health. The CDR3 nucleotides read TGTGCCACCAGTGATTTGGACAGTTACGAGCAGTACTTC. Translated, it gives CATSDLDSYEQYF.